The sequence of this T cell receptor beta chain was determined in a study of cytotoxic CD8 clonotypes in ibrutinib-treated CLL. Study in general: Among patients, around 25 responded partially and 2 completely; around 14 then stayed remitted and around 12 progressed after median approximately 70 months.

The CDR3 has 15 amino acids. Deletions cut 6 bases from V and 5 bases from J, with 17 bases between. CDR1 and CDR2 (germline): MNHEY, SVGAGI. Produced via immunoSEQ multiplex PCR; TCRdb's table is partial and in-frame only. The sample has 300,000 to 350,000 clones, around four fifths seen once. This clone occurred a few times. This TCR was sampled from a human donor with chronic lymphocytic leukemia. The sample consisted of PBMCs, taken before ibrutinib treatment. The V and J genes are TRBV6-5 and TRBJ2-1; D may be TRBD2 (5 bases). The CDR3 DNA reads as TGTGCCAGCAGCCCTCCAGGAGGAATCAACAATGAGCAGTTCTTC. Protein: CASSPPGGINNEQFF.